This record looks at one TCR beta chain sequence and its context. Its antigen is currently unknown. These data belong to a study of T cells after yellow fever vaccination. General observations from the study: Primary-vaccination clones mostly resurfaced post-booster (around 95% CD4, around 88% CD8). There was a possibility that FACS-sorted repertoires contained abundant clonotypes contaminating from the bulk population. Clonotype sharing between CD4 and CD8 compartments was small.

5'RACE template switching added a universal primer site and UMIs to TCR cDNA. TCRdb re-called the 5' RACE reads through MiXCR, storing one row per CDR3 protein. The repertoire consists of some 400,000 distinct CDR3 sequences, with around a sixth occurring once and the leading ten covering about 18%. Germline V gene lookup returns CDR1 MNHEY and CDR2 SVGAGI. CDR3 length: 14 amino acids. The V segment lost 6 bases and the J segment 3 bases; nucleotides outside the gene matches: 4. This chain links TRBV6-5 with TRBJ1-5; 8 bases fit TRBD1. This sample comprised PBMCs, obtained before the yellow fever booster vaccination. The sequence came from a man aged 18 to 30 who received the YFV17D yellow fever vaccine. For the CDR3, the DNA is TGTGCCAGCAGGGGGACAGGAATCAATCAGCCCCAGCATTTT. Encoded protein: CASRGTGINQPQHF.